A single sample gave rise to the 30 T cell receptor beta chains below, sequenced in a study of T-cell reconstitution after alpha-beta-depleted transplantation in children. Researchers prepared the TCRbeta library using unique molecular identifiers, the study reports. TCRdb redid the calling of the PCR reads with MiXCR, one entry per CDR3 protein. The sample has 450,000 to 600,000 distinct CDR3 sequences; 10% to 15% are singletons. The starting material was PBMCs, mostly from graft donor cells, obtained 360 days after TCRalphabeta/CD19-depleted stem cell transplant. Receptors originate from a male patient aged 5 to 17 who had a stem cell transplant for acute myeloid leukemia, so the T cells may come from the graft donor.

The rearrangement links TRBV4-3 to TRBJ2-3; D gene unclear. Germline assignment: CDR1 LGHNA and CDR2 YSLEER. V lost 2 bases to trimming and J lost 0 bases, with 9 bases between them. The CDR3 loop spans 15 amino acids. CDR3 amino acids: CASSQLSGSTDTQYF. Written as DNA, the CDR3 is TGCGCCAGCAGCCAACTTTCGGGTAGCACAGATACGCAGTATTTT.

This clonotype was recorded a few times. The gene calls are TRBV3-1 and TRBJ2-7, with D possibly TRBD1 on 5 matching bases. Looked up from germline, CDR1 is LGHDT and CDR2 is YNNKEL (reference sequence). The V end was cut by 4 bases, the J end by 3 bases, with 16 bases between. There are 15 residues in the CDR3. For the CDR3, the DNA is TGTGCCAGCAGCCCACTTCAGGGCAGACTCTACGAGCAGTACTTC. Its translation: CASSPLQGRLYEQYF.

The genes are TRBV29-1 and TRBJ2-7; either TRBD1 or TRBD2 may fit D (5 bases each). Looked up from germline, CDR1 is SQVTM and CDR2 is ANQGSEA. This CDR3 has 13 amino acids. V shed 7 bases and J shed 0 bases, with 13 bases lying between them. The CDR3 region is CSAGTFSSYEQYF. CDR3 nucleotides: TGCAGCGCTGGGACCTTCAGCTCCTACGAGCAGTACTTC.

This clonotype was seen more than once but under ten times. V usage is TRBV10-3 and J usage is TRBJ2-3; 13 bases agree with TRBD2. After removal of 5 bases from V and 2 bases from J, the junction contained 7 bases not matched to a gene. Germline CDR1 reads ENHRY; CDR2 reads SYGVKD. CDR3 size: 17 residues. The CDR3 DNA reads as TGTGCCATCAGTTCCCGACTAGCGGGAGGTCCCACAGATACGCAGTATTTT. Protein: CAISSRLAGGPTDTQYF.

This chain connects TRBV20-1 to TRBJ2-5; D is unclear. This CDR3 is 12 amino acids long. With 3 bases removed from V and 1 base from J, the gap between germline ends came to 6 bases. From germline, CDR1 is DFQATT and CDR2 SNEGSKA (reference sequence). CDR3 coding DNA: TGCAGTGCTAGCTCGGTCCAAGAGACCCAGTACTTC. It encodes CSASSVQETQYF.

This clonotype appeared many times. This chain connects TRBV5-1 to TRBJ1-1; TRBD1 might be the D (5 bases). V dropped 0 bases and J dropped 0 bases, with 15 bases sitting between them. The CDR3 totals 17 residues. CDR1 SGHRS and CDR2 YFSETQ come from the germline V gene. The chain's CDR3 is CASSLGGGVGMNTEAFF. The CDR3 DNA sequence: TGCGCCAGCAGCTTGGGCGGAGGGGTGGGCATGAACACTGAAGCTTTCTTT.

This clonotype came up many times. V and J are TRBV29-1 and TRBJ2-5; 10 bases are shared with TRBD2. The CDR3 is 16 amino acids. With V trimmed by 7 bases and J by 7 bases, 18 bases remained unmatched. Germline lookup yields CDR1 SQVTM and CDR2 ANQGSEA. The CDR3 DNA reads as TGCAGCGGGAAGGGCCTAGCGGGAGTCGGTGTCGGGACCCAGTACTTC. It encodes CSGKGLAGVGVGTQYF.

The rearrangement uses TRBV7-8 and TRBJ2-7, with a weak D call TRBD2 (5 bases). The CDR3 length is 14 residues. Germline CDR1 SGHVS, CDR2 FQNEAQ. V dropped 0 bases and J dropped 6 bases, with 12 bases sitting between them. CDR3 coding DNA: TGTGCCAGCAGCTTAGCCCGGGGAGCCCGCGAGCAGTACTTC. As protein: CASSLARGAREQYF.

Ten or more counts support this clonotype. The chain is built from TRBV11-2 and TRBJ2-2; D remains ambiguous. CDR3 length: 13 residues. Looked up from germline, CDR1 is SGHAT and CDR2 is FQNNGV. Between the trimmed V and J ends, which lost 4 bases and 6 bases, there was a span of 9 bases. In DNA form, the CDR3 reads TGTGCCAGCAGCTCCACGATGGCCGGGGAGCTGTTTTTT. Its protein product is CASSSTMAGELFF.

Many counts were recorded for this clonotype. The chain links TRBV2 to TRBJ2-1, with D maybe TRBD1 (5 bases). The CDR3 has 13 amino acids. Trimming took off 5 bases at V and 15 bases at J, with 20 bases between the two ends. Germline-derived CDR1 and CDR2 are SNHLY and FYNNEI. Here the CDR3 DNA reads TGTGCCAGCAGTATACTTCTCCTAGGGGCCCGGTTCTTC. This codes for CASSILLLGARFF. Looking up the rest from reference TRBV2 and TRBJ2-1 gives the full variable domain: EPEVTQTPSHQVTQMGQEVILRCVPISNHLYFYWYRQILGQKVEFLVSFYNNEISEKSEIFDDQFSVERPDGSNFTLKIRSTKLEDSAMYFCASSILLLGARFFGPGTRLTVL.

The chain employs TRBV29-1 and TRBJ2-2; TRBD1 matches at 11 bases. This CDR3 comprises 15 residues. V shed 1 base, J shed 7 bases, and the junction held 5 bases outside the gene matches. Germline loops: CDR1 SQVTM, CDR2 ANQGSEA. CDR3: CSVEGLGQGVGELFF. The CDR3 bases are TGCAGCGTTGAAGGCTTGGGACAGGGGGTCGGGGAGCTGTTTTTT.

Regarding this clonotype: Since a much larger clone is just one base distant, this may be a read error. This chain joins TRBV7-3 and TRBJ2-1, with 8 bases fitting TRBD1. This CDR3 is built from 15 residues. Germline assignment: CDR1 SGHTA and CDR2 FQGTGA. V was pared by 5 bases and J by 2 bases, with 5 bases of the junction left unmatched. CDR3 region: CASSAGQGTYNEQFF. In DNA form, the CDR3 reads TGTGCCAGCAGCGCCGGACAGGGTACCTACAATGAGCAGTTCTTC. Combining the CDR3 with reference TRBV7-3 and TRBJ2-1 gives the whole variable domain GAGVSQTPSNKVTEKGKYVELRCDPISGHTALYWYRQSLGQGPEFLIYFQGTGAADDSGLPNDRFFAVRPEGSVSTLKIQRTERGDSAVYLCASSAGQGTYNEQFFGPGTRLTVL.

The chain carries TRBV6-1 and TRBJ2-7, with 11 bases matching TRBD2. The CDR3 runs 16 residues. Germline CDR1 is MNHNS and CDR2 is SASEGT. J was trimmed by 5 bases and V by 6 bases; bases with no gene match: 12. CDR3 sequence reads: CASRNLLAGVFNEQYF. DNA for the CDR3: TGTGCCAGCAGAAACCTACTAGCGGGAGTATTCAACGAGCAGTACTTC.

Many counts were recorded for this clonotype. This CDR3 reads CSLGSHEQFF. For the CDR3, the DNA is TGCAGCCTTGGGAGTCATGAGCAGTTCTTC. The chain employs TRBV20-1 and TRBJ2-1, with a possible D match to TRBD2 (5 bases). The germline gives CDR1 DFQATT, CDR2 SNEGSKA (reference sequence). CDR3 size: 10 residues.

There are many counts of this clonotype. The chain couples TRBV7-3 to TRBJ2-3, with 7 positions matching TRBD2. The CDR3 spans 16 residues. Germline loops: CDR1 SGHTA, CDR2 FQGTGA. V lost 0 bases to trimming and J lost 4 bases; unmatched junction nucleotides: 7. As DNA, the CDR3 is TGTGCCAGCAGCTTAACGGCGGGAGATGTCGCAGATACGCAGTATTTT. Protein: CASSLTAGDVADTQYF.

The CDR3 protein is CASSLGLLHNEQFF. For the CDR3, the DNA is TGTGCCAGCAGCTTGGGGCTGCTCCACAATGAGCAGTTCTTC. V and J are TRBV5-4 and TRBJ2-1; D is undetermined. In germline, CDR1 is SGHNT, CDR2 YYREEE (reference sequence). V lost 0 bases and J lost 5, with 9 bases in between. This CDR3 has 14 residues.

The chain recombines TRBV29-1 with TRBJ2-3, with 12 nucleotides matching TRBD2. V shed 6 bases and J 4 bases; nucleotides not matched to a gene: 8. The length of the CDR3 is 15 residues. CDR1 and CDR2 from the germline V gene are SQVTM and ANQGSEA. CDR3 sequence (DNA): TGCAGCGTACGGACTAGCGGGGCCATGGCAGATACGCAGTATTTT. Amino acids: CSVRTSGAMADTQYF.

This clonotype was observed a handful of times. The V gene is TRBV4-3, the J gene TRBJ2-2; no definite D call. The CDR3 totals 14 residues. Germline loops: CDR1 LGHNA, CDR2 YSLEER. V was cut by 1 base and J by 4 bases, with 7 bases left in between. For the CDR3, the DNA is TGCGCCAGCAGCCAAGCCCCCACCACCGGGGAGCTGTTTTTT. Its translation is CASSQAPTTGELFF.

This rearrangement joins TRBV20-1 to TRBJ2-7; the D is unclear. This CDR3 contains 13 residues. Trimming left V 3 bases short and J 7 bases short, with 16 bases between. CDR1 DFQATT and CDR2 SNEGSKA come from the germline V gene (reference sequence). The CDR3 region has the DNA TGCAGTGCTAGGGGCCCTGTCATTGGAGAGCAGTACTTC. Protein: CSARGPVIGEQYF.

This clonotype was counted a few times. J is TRBJ1-4 and V is TRBV29-1; D is uncertain. Germline CDR1 SQVTM, CDR2 ANQGSEA. V lost 6 bases and J 5 bases, leaving 16 bases between the germline ends. The CDR3 spans 14 residues. This chain's CDR3 is CSVQLLGSNEKLFF. The DNA of the CDR3 is TGCAGCGTCCAACTGTTGGGGAGCAATGAAAAACTGTTTTTT. The full variable domain, completed using reference TRBV29-1 and TRBJ1-4, is SAVISQKPSRDICQRGTSLTIQCQVDSQVTMMFWYRQQPGQSLTLIATANQGSEATYESGFVIDKFPISRPNLTFSTLTVSNMSPEDSSIYLCSVQLLGSNEKLFFGSGTQLSVL.

The chain has TRBV7-6 and TRBJ1-6; 8 bases map to TRBD1. The CDR3 is made up of 16 amino acids. V trimming: 5 bases; J trimming: 8 bases; junction bases outside the gene matches: 11. From germline, CDR1 is SGHVS and CDR2 FNYEAQ. The CDR3 region is CASSDYAGGLDSPLHF. The CDR3 DNA follows: TGTGCCAGCAGCGACTACGCAGGGGGCTTGGATTCACCCCTCCACTTT.

The chain couples TRBV7-9 to TRBJ2-7; perhaps TRBD1 as D (6 bases). The CDR3 contains 17 residues. CDR1 SEHNR and CDR2 FQNEAQ come from the germline V gene (reference sequence). V gave up 5 bases and J gave up 0 bases, with 20 bases separating them. The CDR3 region is CASSLDRNRVGSYEQYF. CDR3 coding DNA: TGTGCCAGCAGCCTAGATCGGAACAGGGTGGGCTCCTACGAGCAGTACTTC.

The rearrangement joins TRBV15 to TRBJ2-7; D is uncertain. The CDR3 runs to 15 residues. V was pared by 3 bases and J by 2 bases, with 14 bases between. In germline, CDR1 is LNHNV, CDR2 YYDKDF (reference sequence). CDR3 residues: CATSSPTLPPYEQYF. CDR3 bases: TGTGCCACCAGCAGCCCGACACTCCCTCCCTACGAGCAGTACTTC.

V and J are TRBV6-1 and TRBJ2-7; 11 bases agree with TRBD1. The CDR3 runs 13 residues. The junction had 1 base not matched to a gene; V was cut back by 6 bases and J by 3 bases. Looked up from germline, CDR1 is MNHNS and CDR2 is SASEGT. CDR3 nucleotide sequence: TGTGCCAGCAGGGGACAGGGGGGCTACGAGCAGTACTTC. Its translation is CASRGQGGYEQYF.

V and J are TRBV12-3 or TRBV12-4 and TRBJ2-3; D is undetermined. The CDR3 spans 16 residues. With 4 bases removed from V and 0 bases from J, the gap between germline ends came to 14 bases. CDR3 sequence reads: CASSSLEMRSTDTQYF. DNA of the CDR3: TGTGCCAGCAGTTCACTGGAGATGAGAAGCACAGATACGCAGTATTTT.

The chain uses TRBV28 and TRBJ1-2; 7 positions match TRBD1. Trimming took 10 bases from V and 4 from J; bases not matched to a gene: 3. The CDR3 is 11 amino acids. CDR1 MDHEN and CDR2 SYDVKM come from the germline V gene. CDR3: CATDRVYGYTF. The CDR3 nucleotides read TGTGCCACCGACAGGGTCTATGGCTACACCTTC.

The chain recombines TRBV18 with TRBJ2-7; 11 nucleotides match TRBD2. CDR1 KGHSH and CDR2 LQKENI come from the germline V gene. The CDR3 totals 15 residues. The trim removed 9 bases at V and 7 bases at J, leaving 14 bases unmatched. CDR3 protein: CASSNLAGGYDEQYF. CDR3 nucleotides: TGTGCCAGTTCCAATCTAGCGGGAGGCTACGATGAGCAGTACTTC.

This clonotype was detected ten times or more. CDR3 in amino acids: CASSAIAEKGTGELFF. In DNA, the CDR3 is TGTGCCAGCAGCGCAATAGCGGAGAAGGGAACCGGGGAGCTGTTTTTT. The chain has TRBV6-4 and TRBJ2-2; perhaps TRBD2 as D (6 bases). The CDR3 is 16 residues long. V lost 6 bases, J lost 5 bases, and 19 bases lay in between. Germline CDR1 MRHNA, CDR2 SNTAGT.

This clonotype was seen many times. The chain couples TRBV27 to TRBJ2-2; 10 nucleotides agree with TRBD2. This CDR3 spans 16 amino acids. Trimming at V came to 7 bases and at J to 6 bases, leaving 11 bases not matched to a gene. CDR1 is MNHEY and CDR2 is SMNVEV in the germline V gene (reference sequence). CDR3 residues: CASNPHLAGAAGELFF. CDR3 bases: TGTGCCAGCAACCCCCACCTAGCGGGGGCGGCCGGGGAGCTGTTTTTT.

A few counts support this clonotype. The chain couples TRBV7-9 to TRBJ2-1, with D hard to call. Looked up from germline, CDR1 is SEHNR and CDR2 is FQNEAQ (reference sequence). The V end was cut by 6 bases, the J end by 3 bases, with 15 bases between. CDR3 size: 15 residues. In nucleotides, the CDR3 is TGTGCCAGCAGTTATACGAGACGCGACTACAATGAGCAGTTCTTC. It is translated as CASSYTRRDYNEQFF.